These 2 T cell receptor beta chains share one sample of origin, sequenced in a study of beta chain features in type 1 diabetes. Of the isolated RNA, all was reverse transcribed, and so the sequenced material was expressed TCRB transcripts. Clones were read by immunoSEQ multiplex PCR, and TCRdb kept only the in-frame ones, dropping some. The sample contains some 330,000 clones, about 10% of which appear only once. The sample taken for sequencing was naive CD4+ T cells from blood. Every receptor here comes from a woman aged 25-40 years in good health.

This clone was observed a handful of times. The chain couples TRBV6-6 to TRBJ2-5, with TRBD1 matching 9 bases. Germline loops: CDR1 MNHNY, CDR2 SVGAGI (reference sequence). The CDR3 has 15 amino acids. J lost 4 bases, V lost 4 bases, and 7 bases had no gene match. Written as DNA, the CDR3 is TGTGCCAGCAGTTTCAGGACAGGGGCAGGAGAGACCCAGTACTTC. It specifies CASSFRTGAGETQYF.

The chain joins TRBV15 to TRBJ2-1, with 12 bases matching TRBD2. Per the germline V gene, CDR1 is LNHNV and CDR2 is YYDKDF (reference sequence). The CDR3 runs 15 residues. The ends lost 3 bases at V and 5 bases at J; junction bases unmatched: 2. CDR3 bases: TGTGCCACCAGCAGGGGACTAGCGGGCGACAATGAGCAGTTCTTC. It encodes CATSRGLAGDNEQFF.